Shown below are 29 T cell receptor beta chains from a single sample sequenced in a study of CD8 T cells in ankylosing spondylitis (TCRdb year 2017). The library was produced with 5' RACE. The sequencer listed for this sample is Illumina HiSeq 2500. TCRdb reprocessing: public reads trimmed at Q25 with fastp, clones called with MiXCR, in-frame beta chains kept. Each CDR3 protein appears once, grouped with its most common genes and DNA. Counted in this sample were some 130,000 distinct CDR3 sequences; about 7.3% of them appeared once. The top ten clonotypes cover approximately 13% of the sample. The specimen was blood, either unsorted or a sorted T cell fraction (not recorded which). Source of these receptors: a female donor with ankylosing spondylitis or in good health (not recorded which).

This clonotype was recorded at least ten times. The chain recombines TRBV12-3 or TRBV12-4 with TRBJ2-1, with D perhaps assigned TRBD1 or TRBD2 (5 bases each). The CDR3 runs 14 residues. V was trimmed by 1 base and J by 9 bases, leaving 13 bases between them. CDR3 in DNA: TGTGCCAGCAGTTTAGGGGGGACCGGATCTGAGCAGTTCTTC. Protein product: CASSLGGTGSEQFF.

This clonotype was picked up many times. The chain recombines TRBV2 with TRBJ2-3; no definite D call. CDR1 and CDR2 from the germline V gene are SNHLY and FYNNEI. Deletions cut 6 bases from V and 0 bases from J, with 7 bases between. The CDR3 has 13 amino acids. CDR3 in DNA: TGTGCCAGCAGATTGGCTAGCACAGATACGCAGTATTTT. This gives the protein CASRLASTDTQYF.

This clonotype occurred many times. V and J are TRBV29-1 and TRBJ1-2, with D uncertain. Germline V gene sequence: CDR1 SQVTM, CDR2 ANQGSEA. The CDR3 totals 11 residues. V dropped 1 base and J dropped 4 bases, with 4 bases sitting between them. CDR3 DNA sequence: TGCAGCGTTGAAGGCAGCTATGGCTACACCTTC. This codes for CSVEGSYGYTF. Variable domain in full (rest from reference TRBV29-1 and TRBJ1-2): SAVISQKPSRDICQRGTSLTIQCQVDSQVTMMFWYRQQPGQSLTLIATANQGSEATYESGFVIDKFPISRPNLTFSTLTVSNMSPEDSSIYLCSVEGSYGYTFGSGTRLTVV.

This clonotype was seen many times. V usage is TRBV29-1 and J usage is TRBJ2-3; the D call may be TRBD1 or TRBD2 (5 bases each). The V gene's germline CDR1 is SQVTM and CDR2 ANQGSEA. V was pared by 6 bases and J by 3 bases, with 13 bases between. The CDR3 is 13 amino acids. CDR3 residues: CSVTRGRTDTQYF. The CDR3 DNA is TGCAGCGTGACTCGGGGACGGACAGATACGCAGTATTTT.

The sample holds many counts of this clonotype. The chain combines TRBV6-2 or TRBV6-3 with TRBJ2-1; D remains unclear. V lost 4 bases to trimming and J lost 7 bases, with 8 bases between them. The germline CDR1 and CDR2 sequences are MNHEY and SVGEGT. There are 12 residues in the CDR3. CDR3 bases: TGTGCCAGCAGTTTCGAGTGGAATGAGCAGTTCTTC. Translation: CASSFEWNEQFF.

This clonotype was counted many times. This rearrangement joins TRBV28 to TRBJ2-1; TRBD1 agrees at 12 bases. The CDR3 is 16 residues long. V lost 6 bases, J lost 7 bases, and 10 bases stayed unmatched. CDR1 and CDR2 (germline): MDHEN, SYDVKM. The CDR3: CASSPRDRGPKNEQFF. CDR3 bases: TGTGCCAGCAGCCCTAGGGACAGGGGGCCTAAGAATGAGCAGTTCTTC.

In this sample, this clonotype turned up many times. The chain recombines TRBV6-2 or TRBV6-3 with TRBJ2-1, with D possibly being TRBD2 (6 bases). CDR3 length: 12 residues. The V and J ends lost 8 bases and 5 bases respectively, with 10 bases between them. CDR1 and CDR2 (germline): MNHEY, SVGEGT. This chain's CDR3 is CASRDLDNEQFF. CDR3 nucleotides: TGTGCCAGCCGGGACTTGGACAATGAGCAGTTCTTC.

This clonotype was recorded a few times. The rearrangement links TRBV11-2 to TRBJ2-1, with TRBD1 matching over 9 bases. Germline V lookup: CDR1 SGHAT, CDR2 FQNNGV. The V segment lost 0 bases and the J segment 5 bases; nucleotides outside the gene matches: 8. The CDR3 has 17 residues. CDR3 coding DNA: TGTGCCAGCAGCTTAGATCTGAGGGGACAGGGTAACAATGAGCAGTTCTTC. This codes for CASSLDLRGQGNNEQFF.

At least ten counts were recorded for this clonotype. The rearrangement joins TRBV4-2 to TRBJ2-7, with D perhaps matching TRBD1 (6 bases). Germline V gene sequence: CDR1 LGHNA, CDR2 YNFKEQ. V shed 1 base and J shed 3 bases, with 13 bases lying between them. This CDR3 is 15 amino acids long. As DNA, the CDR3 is TGTGCCAGCAGCCAAGCGGCGGAGACAGGCTACGAGCAGTACTTC. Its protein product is CASSQAAETGYEQYF.

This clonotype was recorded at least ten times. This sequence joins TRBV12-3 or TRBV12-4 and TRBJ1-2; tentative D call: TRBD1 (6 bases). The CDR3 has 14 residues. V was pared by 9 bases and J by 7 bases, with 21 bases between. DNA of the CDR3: TGTGCCAGTTCGAGAACAGGGACTGTGGCTGGCTACACCTTC. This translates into CASSRTGTVAGYTF.

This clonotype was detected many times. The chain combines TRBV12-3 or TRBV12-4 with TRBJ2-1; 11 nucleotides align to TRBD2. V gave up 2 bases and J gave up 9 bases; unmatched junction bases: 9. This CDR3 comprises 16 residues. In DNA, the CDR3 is TGTGCCAGCAGTTTAAGCGGTCTAGCGGGGGGACTTGAGCAGTTCTTC. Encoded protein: CASSLSGLAGGLEQFF.

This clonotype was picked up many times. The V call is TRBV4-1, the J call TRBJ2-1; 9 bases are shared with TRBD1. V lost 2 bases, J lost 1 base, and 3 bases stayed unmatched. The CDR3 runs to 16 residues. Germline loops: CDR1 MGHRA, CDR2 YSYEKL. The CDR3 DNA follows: TGCGCCAGCAGCCAACCGGGACAGGGATCCTACAATGAGCAGTTCTTC. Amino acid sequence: CASSQPGQGSYNEQFF.

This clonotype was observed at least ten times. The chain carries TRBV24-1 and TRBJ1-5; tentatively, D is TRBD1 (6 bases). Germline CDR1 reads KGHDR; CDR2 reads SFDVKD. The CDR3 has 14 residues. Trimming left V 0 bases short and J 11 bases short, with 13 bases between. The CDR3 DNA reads TGTGCCACCAGTGATTTGGGGGGGCGTGTGTCCCAGCATTTT. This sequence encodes CATSDLGGRVSQHF.

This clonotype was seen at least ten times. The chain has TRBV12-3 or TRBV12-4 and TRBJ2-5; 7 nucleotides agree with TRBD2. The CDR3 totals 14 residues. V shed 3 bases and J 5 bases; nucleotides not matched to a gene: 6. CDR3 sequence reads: CASSFSSGTETQYF. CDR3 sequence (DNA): TGTGCCAGCAGTTTTTCTAGCGGCACGGAGACCCAGTACTTC.

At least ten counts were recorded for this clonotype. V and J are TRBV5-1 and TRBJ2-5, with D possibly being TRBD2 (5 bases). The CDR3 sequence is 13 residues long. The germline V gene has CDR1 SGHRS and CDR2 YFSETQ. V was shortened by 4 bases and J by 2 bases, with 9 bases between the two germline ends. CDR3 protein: CASSPTTQETQYF. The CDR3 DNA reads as TGCGCCAGCAGCCCGACTACACAAGAGACCCAGTACTTC. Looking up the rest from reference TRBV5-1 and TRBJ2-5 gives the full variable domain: KAGVTQTPRYLIKTRGQQVTLSCSPISGHRSVSWYQQTPGQGLQFLFEYFSETQRNKGNFPGRFSGRQFSNSRSEMNVSTLELGDSALYLCASSPTTQETQYFGPGTRLLVL.

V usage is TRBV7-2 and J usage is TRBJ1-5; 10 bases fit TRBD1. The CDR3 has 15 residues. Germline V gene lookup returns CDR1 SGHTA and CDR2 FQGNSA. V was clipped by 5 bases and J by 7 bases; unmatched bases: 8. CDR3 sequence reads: CASSTGQGMEQPQHF. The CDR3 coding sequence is TGTGCCAGCAGCACGGGACAGGGGATGGAACAGCCCCAGCATTTT.

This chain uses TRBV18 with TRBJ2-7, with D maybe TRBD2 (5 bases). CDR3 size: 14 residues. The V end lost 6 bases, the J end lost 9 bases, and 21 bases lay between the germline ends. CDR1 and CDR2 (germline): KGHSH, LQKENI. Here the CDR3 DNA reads TGTGCCAGCTCCGCTACGGACGGCAGTGGAGGGCAGTACTTC. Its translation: CASSATDGSGGQYF.

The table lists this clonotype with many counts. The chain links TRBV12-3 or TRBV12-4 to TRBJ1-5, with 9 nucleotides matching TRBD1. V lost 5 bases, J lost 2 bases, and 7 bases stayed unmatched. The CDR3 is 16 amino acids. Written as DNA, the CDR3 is TGTGCCAGCAGTGGGGGGACAGGGAATCGCAATCAGCCCCAGCATTTT. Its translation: CASSGGTGNRNQPQHF.

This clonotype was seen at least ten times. This CDR3 reads CASSSPFEQFF. The CDR3 DNA is TGTGCCAGCAGCTCCCCTTTTGAGCAGTTCTTC. The chain combines TRBV7-8 with TRBJ2-1; D gene uncertain. The germline V gene has CDR1 SGHVS and CDR2 FQNEAQ. Trimming stripped 4 bases from V and 9 bases from J, with 7 bases between. This CDR3 region has 11 residues.

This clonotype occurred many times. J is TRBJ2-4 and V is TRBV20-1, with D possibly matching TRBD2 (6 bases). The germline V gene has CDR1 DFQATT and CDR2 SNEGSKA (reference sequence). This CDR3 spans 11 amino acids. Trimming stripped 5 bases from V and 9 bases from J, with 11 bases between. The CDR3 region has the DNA TGCAGTGCTGAGAAGGGAGGCATTCAGTACTTC. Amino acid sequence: CSAEKGGIQYF.

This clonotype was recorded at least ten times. Written as DNA, the CDR3 is TGTGCCAGCAGCGTAGCGCCGGGGAACTACGAGCAGTACTTC. Residues: CASSVAPGNYEQYF. The chain joins TRBV9 to TRBJ2-7; D may be TRBD2 (5 bases). Germline V gene lookup returns CDR1 SGDLS and CDR2 YYNGEE. Between the trimmed V and J ends, which lost 0 bases and 3 bases, there was a span of 10 bases. The CDR3 consists of 14 residues.

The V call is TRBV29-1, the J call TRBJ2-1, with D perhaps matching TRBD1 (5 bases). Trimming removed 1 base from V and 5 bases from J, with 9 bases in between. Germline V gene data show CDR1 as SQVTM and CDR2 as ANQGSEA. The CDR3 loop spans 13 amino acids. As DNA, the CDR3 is TGCAGCGTTGAAGGGACAACCGACAATGAGCAGTTCTTC. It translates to CSVEGTTDNEQFF.

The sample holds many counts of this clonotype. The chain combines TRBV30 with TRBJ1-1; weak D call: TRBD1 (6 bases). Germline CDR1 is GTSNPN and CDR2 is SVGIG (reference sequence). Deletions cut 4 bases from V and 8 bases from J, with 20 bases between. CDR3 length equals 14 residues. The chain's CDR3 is CAWTSFLGTSEAFF. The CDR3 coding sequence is TGTGCCTGGACCTCATTCCTCGGGACATCGGAAGCTTTCTTT.

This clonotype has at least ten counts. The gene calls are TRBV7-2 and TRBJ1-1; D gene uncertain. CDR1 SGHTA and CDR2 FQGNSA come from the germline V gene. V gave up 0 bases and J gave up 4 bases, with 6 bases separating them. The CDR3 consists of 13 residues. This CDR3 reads CASSLARATEAFF. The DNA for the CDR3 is TGTGCCAGCAGCTTAGCGAGAGCCACTGAAGCTTTCTTT.

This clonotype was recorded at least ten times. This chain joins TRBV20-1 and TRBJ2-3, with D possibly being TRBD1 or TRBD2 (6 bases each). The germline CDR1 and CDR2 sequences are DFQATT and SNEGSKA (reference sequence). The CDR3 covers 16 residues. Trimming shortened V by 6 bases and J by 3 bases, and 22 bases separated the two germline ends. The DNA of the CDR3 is TGCAGTGCCTTAACCGATCCGGGGGCTTGGACAGATACGCAGTATTTT. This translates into CSALTDPGAWTDTQYF.

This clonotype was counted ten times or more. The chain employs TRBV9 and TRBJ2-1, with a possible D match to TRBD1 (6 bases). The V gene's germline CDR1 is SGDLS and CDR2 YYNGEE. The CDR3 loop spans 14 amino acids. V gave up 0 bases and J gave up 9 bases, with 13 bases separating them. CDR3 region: CASSVGTGPSEQFF. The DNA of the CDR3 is TGTGCCAGCAGCGTAGGTACAGGGCCCAGTGAGCAGTTCTTC.

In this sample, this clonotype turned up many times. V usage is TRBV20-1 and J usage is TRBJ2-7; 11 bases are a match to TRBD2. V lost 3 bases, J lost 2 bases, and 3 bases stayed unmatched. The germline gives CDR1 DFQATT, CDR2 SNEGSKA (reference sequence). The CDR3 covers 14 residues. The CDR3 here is CSASGTSGPYEQYF. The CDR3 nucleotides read TGCAGTGCTAGCGGGACTAGCGGCCCCTACGAGCAGTACTTC.

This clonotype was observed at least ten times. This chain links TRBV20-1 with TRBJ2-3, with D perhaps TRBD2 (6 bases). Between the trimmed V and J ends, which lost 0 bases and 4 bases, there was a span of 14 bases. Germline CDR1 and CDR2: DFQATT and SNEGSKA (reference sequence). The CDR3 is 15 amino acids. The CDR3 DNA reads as TGCAGTGCTAGAGATCTGCGATCGGGGGCAGATACGCAGTATTTT. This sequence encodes CSARDLRSGADTQYF.

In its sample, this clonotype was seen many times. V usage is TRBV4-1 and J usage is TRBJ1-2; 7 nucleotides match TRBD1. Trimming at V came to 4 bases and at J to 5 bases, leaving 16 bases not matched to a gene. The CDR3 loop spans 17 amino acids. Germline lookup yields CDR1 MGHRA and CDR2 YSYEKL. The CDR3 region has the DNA TGCGCCAGCAGCCTACGTATCCAGAGGACAGGCGAGTATGGCTACACCTTC. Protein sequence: CASSLRIQRTGEYGYTF.